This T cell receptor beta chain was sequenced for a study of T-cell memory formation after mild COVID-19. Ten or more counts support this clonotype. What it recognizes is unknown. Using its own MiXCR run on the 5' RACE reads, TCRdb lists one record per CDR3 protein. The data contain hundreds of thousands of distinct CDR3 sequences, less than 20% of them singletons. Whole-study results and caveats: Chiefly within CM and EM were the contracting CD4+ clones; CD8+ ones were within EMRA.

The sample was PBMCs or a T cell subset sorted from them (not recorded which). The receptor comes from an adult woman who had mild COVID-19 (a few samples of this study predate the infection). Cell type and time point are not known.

The CDR3 region is CASSPQGRANTGELFF. The CDR3 DNA sequence: TGCGCCAGCAGCCCCCAGGGCCGTGCGAACACCGGGGAGCTGTTTTTT. The V and J genes are TRBV5-1 and TRBJ2-2, with D possibly being TRBD1 (5 bases). The germline V gene has CDR1 SGHRS and CDR2 YFSETQ. V gave up 4 bases and J gave up 0 bases, with 13 bases separating them. The CDR3 spans 16 residues.